The rows below give T cell receptor beta chains drawn from one sample of a study of patients and donors after allogeneic stem cell transplantation. Using its own MiXCR run on the RT-PCR reads, TCRdb lists one record per CDR3 protein. The table shows approximately 140,000 distinct CDR3 sequences, with approximately 40% occurring only once. The sequenced sample was blood, either unsorted or a sorted T cell fraction (not recorded which). The source of these receptors is a human donor who was either an allogeneic HSCT recipient or a stem cell or donor lymphocyte infusion donor (not recorded which). It is not recorded whose cells these are; they may come from a transplant donor. Each CDR3 is given with its conserved first and last residue. A D gene is named only where the DNA matches it firmly. Expanded clones get a size class; other rows say once, few or many, or leave the size out.

j_call cdr3_length d_call clone_size v_call cdr3_aa cdr3_nt
TRBJ1-1 16 . . TRBV2 CASSGVTRASPTEAFF TGTGCCAGCAGTGGGGTTACGCGCGCTTCCCCCACTGAAGCTTTCTTT
TRBJ1-5 11 . many TRBV6-6 CASSRSQPQHF TGTGCCAGCAGTAGGAGCCAGCCCCAGCATTTT
TRBJ1-1 10 . . TRBV12-3/TRBV12-4 CASSLTEAFF TGTGCCAGCAGTTTAACTGAAGCTTTCTTT
TRBJ2-7 14 TRBD1 . TRBV27 CASSLSGTGAEQYF TGTGCCAGCAGTTTGTCCGGGACAGGGGCCGAGCAGTACTTC
TRBJ2-1 15 TRBD1 few TRBV12-3/TRBV12-4 CASSFLQGASNEQFF TGTGCCAGCAGTTTTCTACAGGGGGCGTCCAATGAGCAGTTCTTC
TRBJ1-4 16 . . TRBV12-3/TRBV12-4 CASSWLGDPANEKLFF TGTGCCAGCAGTTGGCTCGGGGACCCCGCTAATGAAAAACTGTTTTTT
TRBJ1-5 15 . few TRBV5-1 CASSLNGALSQPQHF TGCGCCAGCAGCTTGAACGGGGCGTTGAGTCAGCCCCAGCATTTT
TRBJ1-3 16 . . TRBV29-1 CSVEPKLSSSGNTIYF TGCAGCGTTGAACCTAAACTCTCGAGCTCTGGAAACACCATATATTTT
TRBJ1-5 14 . few TRBV4-1 CASSQGIVNQPQHF TGCGCCAGCAGCCAAGGTATCGTTAATCAGCCCCAGCATTTT
TRBJ1-5 15 . few TRBV2 CASSEQGLLSSPQHF TGTGCCAGCAGTGAACAGGGACTTCTAAGTTCGCCCCAGCATTTT
TRBJ1-5 16 . few TRBV6-2/TRBV6-3 CASSRMGLKGDQPQHF TGTGCCAGCAGTAGGATGGGTCTCAAAGGCGATCAGCCCCAGCATTTT
TRBJ2-5 14 . . TRBV12-3/TRBV12-4 CASSLGTAQETQYF TGTGCCAGCAGCTTAGGGACTGCACAAGAGACCCAGTACTTC
TRBJ1-1 12 . . TRBV12-3/TRBV12-4 CASSFQAKEAFF TGTGCCAGCAGTTTTCAAGCCAAGGAAGCTTTCTTT
TRBJ1-1 17 . few TRBV7-8 CASSSARREGIGTEAFF TGTGCCAGCAGCTCCGCTAGGCGAGAGGGGATAGGCACTGAAGCTTTCTTT
TRBJ2-1 18 . . TRBV4-1 CASSQDPGGANSYNEQFF TGCGCCAGCAGCCAAGATCCGGGCGGAGCTAATTCCTACAATGAGCAGTTCTTC
TRBJ1-6 14 . . TRBV5-1 CASSFGERNSPLHF TGCGCCAGCAGCTTCGGGGAGAGGAATTCACCCCTCCACTTT
TRBJ1-2 13 TRBD1 . TRBV24-1 CATSESGGYGYTF TGTGCCACCAGTGAGTCAGGGGGTTACGGCTACACCTTC
TRBJ1-6 14 . many TRBV28 CASRLSSYNSPLHF TGTGCCAGCAGATTGAGCTCCTATAATTCACCCCTCCACTTT
TRBJ2-6 17 TRBD1 few TRBV6-6 CASSRSGQGPGANVLTF TGTGCCAGCAGCCGATCGGGACAGGGTCCCGGGGCCAACGTCCTGACTTTC
TRBJ1-4 13 . . TRBV30 CAWSRGAHEKLFF TGTGCCTGGAGTCGGGGGGCACATGAAAAACTGTTTTTT
TRBJ1-2 14 . few TRBV20-1 CSARSWEQSYGYTF TGCAGTGCTAGATCGTGGGAGCAGAGTTATGGCTACACCTTC
TRBJ1-1 14 . few TRBV5-4 CASSLKGWNTEAFF TGTGCCAGCAGCTTGAAAGGGTGGAACACTGAAGCTTTCTTT
TRBJ1-5 15 . few TRBV12-3/TRBV12-4 CASRPIKGSNQPQHF TGTGCCAGCAGACCAATCAAAGGGAGCAATCAGCCCCAGCATTTT
TRBJ1-3 14 TRBD1 . TRBV6-5 CATRQGSPGNTIYF TGTGCCACTCGACAGGGGAGCCCTGGAAACACCATATATTTT
TRBJ1-1 15 TRBD1 many TRBV28 CASNLPGQGNTEAFF TGTGCCAGCAACCTTCCGGGACAGGGGAACACTGAAGCTTTCTTT
TRBJ2-4 11 . . TRBV3-1 CASSRENIQYF TGTGCCAGCAGCCGGGAAAACATTCAGTACTTC
TRBJ1-4 14 . . TRBV11-2 CASSLGGGGRKLFF TGTGCCAGCAGCTTAGGGGGCGGAGGAAGAAAACTGTTTTTT
TRBJ1-1 16 TRBD1 . TRBV3-1 CASSPRGQPSNTEAFF TGTGCCAGCAGCCCGAGGGGACAGCCTTCGAACACTGAAGCTTTCTTT
TRBJ1-1 15 TRBD1 . TRBV3-1 CASSPDRVWDTEAFF TGTGCCAGCAGCCCCGACAGGGTATGGGACACTGAAGCTTTCTTT
TRBJ1-6 15 TRBD1 . TRBV4-2 CASSQESGQASPLHF TGTGCCAGCAGCCAAGAGTCAGGACAGGCTTCACCCCTCCACTTT
TRBJ2-2 18 TRBD1 . TRBV5-1 CASSPGIGGSPNTGELFF TGCGCCAGCAGCCCCGGGATAGGGGGCTCCCCGAACACCGGGGAGCTGTTTTTT
TRBJ2-1 16 . . TRBV6-2/TRBV6-3 CASSPRDRAGYNEQFF TGTGCCAGCAGTCCCAGGGACCGGGCCGGCTACAATGAGCAGTTCTTC
TRBJ1-1 15 . . TRBV6-5 CASSYSPGMNTEAFF TGTGCCAGCAGTTACTCACCGGGGATGAACACTGAAGCTTTCTTT
TRBJ1-2 13 . few TRBV10-3 CAISDPYRDGYTF TGTGCCATCAGTGACCCCTACAGGGATGGCTACACCTTC
TRBJ1-5 16 TRBD1 . TRBV20-1 CSARVEGAGPNQPQHF TGCAGTGCTAGAGTGGAGGGGGCCGGACCGAATCAGCCCCAGCATTTT
TRBJ2-3 14 TRBD2 . TRBV27 CASSLAGGGDTQYF TGTGCCAGCAGTTTAGCGGGGGGAGGGGATACGCAGTATTTT
TRBJ1-1 12 TRBD1 . TRBV12-3/TRBV12-4 CASTLGQVAAFF TGTGCCAGCACACTGGGACAGGTCGCCGCTTTCTTT
TRBJ2-2 15 TRBD1 . TRBV7-2 CASSFWDSDTGELFF TGTGCCAGCAGCTTTTGGGACAGTGACACCGGGGAGCTGTTTTTT
TRBJ2-1 15 . few TRBV4-3 CASSPSAPPDMEQFF TGCGCCAGCAGTCCTAGCGCGCCCCCTGATATGGAGCAGTTCTTC
TRBJ1-6 18 . few TRBV28 CASSRRSPGGSYNSPLHF TGTGCCAGCAGTCGCCGATCTCCCGGGGGATCCTATAATTCACCCCTCCACTTT
TRBJ2-3 16 . . TRBV12-3/TRBV12-4 CASRASRVQPTDTQYF TGTGCCAGCAGGGCAAGTAGAGTCCAGCCCACAGATACGCAGTATTTT
TRBJ2-3 12 . . TRBV12-3/TRBV12-4 CASRKVTDTQYF TGTGCCAGCAGAAAAGTCACAGATACGCAGTATTTT
TRBJ1-5 13 TRBD1 . TRBV20-1 CSLSQGTNQPQHF TGCAGCCTATCACAGGGGACCAATCAGCCCCAGCATTTT
TRBJ2-2 16 . . TRBV11-2 CASSLVTGGPTGELFF TGTGCCAGCAGCTTAGTAACGGGGGGCCCCACCGGGGAGCTGTTTTTT
TRBJ1-1 14 TRBD1 . TRBV2 CASRGDRRASEAFF TGTGCCAGCAGAGGGGACAGGAGGGCGTCTGAAGCTTTCTTT
TRBJ1-1 14 TRBD1 . TRBV6-2/TRBV6-3 CASSYSQDRPEAFF TGTGCCAGCAGTTACTCCCAGGACAGGCCTGAAGCTTTCTTT
TRBJ1-3 16 TRBD1 few TRBV5-1 CASSSSRQGPGNTIYF TGCGCCAGCAGCTCCTCCCGACAGGGGCCTGGAAACACCATATATTTT
TRBJ2-1 14 TRBD2 few TRBV20-1 CSAKSGVNYNEQFF TGCAGTGCTAAGAGCGGGGTTAACTACAATGAGCAGTTCTTC
TRBJ2-2 16 . . TRBV5-1 CASSLVRGPNTGELFF TGCGCCAGCAGCTTGGTCCGGGGCCCGAACACCGGGGAGCTGTTTTTT
TRBJ2-1 14 TRBD1 few TRBV12-3/TRBV12-4 CASSPGQGYNEQFF TGTGCCAGCAGTCCGGGACAGGGCTACAATGAGCAGTTCTTC
TRBJ1-5 12 . few TRBV7-2 CASTVTNQPQHF TGTGCCAGCACCGTAACTAATCAGCCCCAGCATTTT
TRBJ2-2 15 . . TRBV12-3/TRBV12-4 CASSFSRLNTGELFF TGTGCCAGCAGTTTTTCCCGACTGAACACCGGGGAGCTGTTTTTT
TRBJ1-5 16 TRBD1 . TRBV20-1 CSARLQGAKSNQPQHF TGCAGTGCTAGATTGCAGGGGGCTAAAAGCAATCAGCCCCAGCATTTT
TRBJ1-6 17 . few TRBV5-6 CASSLGSKSSYNSPLHF TGTGCCAGCAGCTTGGGGTCCAAGAGCTCCTATAATTCACCCCTCCACTTT
TRBJ1-5 16 . few TRBV10-3 CAISEGAGLGNQPQHF TGTGCCATCAGTGAGGGGGCGGGCCTGGGCAATCAGCCCCAGCATTTT